Listed below are T cell receptor beta chains from one sample, sequenced in a study of T cell responses to AZD1222 COVID-19 vaccine. Sequencing was performed with immunoSEQ multiplex PCR; in TCRdb, only in-frame clones are kept and a portion is missing. Of about 94,000 clones detected, about 88% appear once; the ten largest clones hold 10% to 15%. The input for sequencing was peripheral blood, taken on day 0 of AZD1222 vaccination. These receptors were taken from an adult in good health. Both conserved end residues are part of each CDR3. The order of the fields is V gene, D gene, J gene, CDR3 length, clone size, CDR3 protein, CDR3 DNA. A D gene is named only where the DNA matches it firmly. Clone size is not always given. Where it is, it says once, few, many or a class for expanded clones.

V gene: TRBV7-2
D gene: TRBD1
J gene: TRBJ1-6
CDR3 length: 15
clone size: .
CDR3 protein: CASSLDRENNSPLHF
CDR3 DNA: TGTGCCAGCAGCTTGGACAGGGAAAATAATTCACCCCTCCACTTT

V gene: TRBV7-8
D gene: .
J gene: TRBJ1-5
CDR3 length: 15
clone size: .
CDR3 protein: CASSSYKVGSQPQHF
CDR3 DNA: TGTGCCAGCAGCTCATACAAGGTTGGGTCTCAGCCCCAGCATTTT

V gene: TRBV3-1/TRBV3-2
D gene: TRBD1
J gene: TRBJ1-4
CDR3 length: 18
clone size: .
CDR3 protein: CASSQVGQGRRGSEKLFF
CDR3 DNA: TGTGCCAGCAGCCAAGTGGGACAGGGGAGGAGAGGGAGCGAAAAACTGTTTTTT

V gene: TRBV9
D gene: TRBD2
J gene: TRBJ2-7
CDR3 length: 15
clone size: .
CDR3 protein: CASSVSWRGTYEQYF
CDR3 DNA: TGTGCCAGCAGCGTATCCTGGCGGGGGACCTACGAGCAGTACTTC

V gene: TRBV6-5
D gene: .
J gene: TRBJ2-7
CDR3 length: 13
clone size: once
CDR3 protein: CASSSGVHYEQYF
CDR3 DNA: TGTGCCAGCAGTTCAGGGGTCCACTACGAGCAGTACTTC

V gene: TRBV7-7
D gene: .
J gene: TRBJ1-4
CDR3 length: 15
clone size: .
CDR3 protein: CASSLNFGAGEKLFF
CDR3 DNA: TGTGCCAGCAGCTTAAATTTTGGGGCAGGGGAAAAACTGTTTTTT

V gene: TRBV11-2
D gene: .
J gene: TRBJ2-5
CDR3 length: 14
clone size: .
CDR3 protein: CASSLRGTGETQYF
CDR3 DNA: TGTGCCAGCAGCTTACGTGGGACGGGAGAGACCCAGTACTTC

V gene: TRBV27
D gene: TRBD1
J gene: TRBJ1-5
CDR3 length: 17
clone size: .
CDR3 protein: CASRRQGAGHSNQPQHF
CDR3 DNA: TGTGCCAGCAGGAGGCAGGGGGCAGGGCATAGCAATCAGCCCCAGCATTTT

V gene: TRBV2
D gene: TRBD1
J gene: TRBJ1-6
CDR3 length: 17
clone size: .
CDR3 protein: CASSEALWTGGGSPLHF
CDR3 DNA: TGTGCCAGCAGTGAAGCCTTATGGACAGGGGGCGGCTCACCCCTCCACTTT

V gene: TRBV10-1
D gene: TRBD1
J gene: TRBJ2-6
CDR3 length: 17
clone size: .
CDR3 protein: CASSYRDRRSGANVLTF
CDR3 DNA: TGCGCCAGCAGCTACCGGGACAGACGCTCTGGGGCCAACGTCCTGACTTTC

V gene: TRBV6-5
D gene: TRBD1
J gene: TRBJ2-2
CDR3 length: 14
clone size: .
CDR3 protein: CASITTGETGELFF
CDR3 DNA: TGTGCCAGCATTACCACAGGGGAAACCGGGGAGCTGTTTTTT

V gene: TRBV5-1
D gene: .
J gene: TRBJ2-3
CDR3 length: 16
clone size: .
CDR3 protein: CASSPGQTLSTDTQYF
CDR3 DNA: TGCGCCAGCAGCCCCGGACAGACGCTGAGCACAGATACGCAGTATTTT

V gene: TRBV19
D gene: .
J gene: TRBJ2-7
CDR3 length: 12
clone size: .
CDR3 protein: CASSMRRDEQYF
CDR3 DNA: TGTGCCAGTAGTATGAGAAGGGACGAGCAGTACTTC

V gene: TRBV5-1
D gene: TRBD1
J gene: TRBJ2-7
CDR3 length: 16
clone size: .
CDR3 protein: CASSLWPGTGFNEQYF
CDR3 DNA: TGCGCCAGCAGCTTGTGGCCCGGGACAGGGTTCAACGAGCAGTACTTC

V gene: TRBV7-9
D gene: .
J gene: TRBJ2-3
CDR3 length: 15
clone size: .
CDR3 protein: CASSLLGHLTDTQYF
CDR3 DNA: TGTGCCAGCAGCTTATTGGGACACCTCACAGATACGCAGTATTTT

V gene: TRBV6-5
D gene: .
J gene: TRBJ2-1
CDR3 length: 15
clone size: .
CDR3 protein: CASSSDRSSYNEQFF
CDR3 DNA: TGTGCCAGCAGTTCGGACAGAAGCTCCTACAATGAGCAGTTCTTC

V gene: TRBV28
D gene: .
J gene: TRBJ2-6
CDR3 length: 16
clone size: .
CDR3 protein: CASSPLLLGGANVLTF
CDR3 DNA: TGTGCCAGCAGTCCCCTCCTTTTGGGTGGGGCCAACGTCCTGACTTTC

V gene: TRBV3-1/TRBV3-2
D gene: TRBD2
J gene: TRBJ2-1
CDR3 length: 16
clone size: once
CDR3 protein: CASSQDVAGAYNEQFF
CDR3 DNA: TGTGCCAGCAGCCAAGATGTAGCGGGGGCCTACAATGAGCAGTTCTTC

V gene: TRBV11-2
D gene: .
J gene: TRBJ2-2
CDR3 length: 11
clone size: .
CDR3 protein: CASSFPGELFF
CDR3 DNA: TGTGCCAGCAGCTTCCCCGGGGAGCTGTTTTTT

V gene: TRBV4-1
D gene: .
J gene: TRBJ1-1
CDR3 length: 15
clone size: few
CDR3 protein: CASSQEGRGNTEAFF
CDR3 DNA: TGCGCCAGCAGCCAAGAAGGGCGGGGGAACACTGAAGCTTTCTTT

V gene: TRBV2
D gene: .
J gene: TRBJ1-6
CDR3 length: 12
clone size: .
CDR3 protein: CASSQGISPLHF
CDR3 DNA: TGTGCCAGCAGCCAGGGAATTTCACCCCTCCACTTT

V gene: TRBV7-9
D gene: .
J gene: TRBJ2-5
CDR3 length: 13
clone size: .
CDR3 protein: CASSLQAQETQYF
CDR3 DNA: TGTGCCAGCAGCCTCCAAGCCCAAGAGACCCAGTACTTC

V gene: TRBV12-3/TRBV12-4
D gene: .
J gene: TRBJ2-7
CDR3 length: 11
clone size: .
CDR3 protein: CASSSNYEQYF
CDR3 DNA: TGTGCCAGCAGTTCCAACTACGAGCAGTACTTC

V gene: TRBV6-5
D gene: .
J gene: TRBJ1-4
CDR3 length: 15
clone size: .
CDR3 protein: CASSLSGSFWEKLFF
CDR3 DNA: TGTGCCAGCAGCCTCTCGGGGTCGTTTTGGGAAAAACTGTTTTTT

V gene: TRBV6-5
D gene: .
J gene: TRBJ1-4
CDR3 length: 14
clone size: .
CDR3 protein: CASSYGVSFEKLFF
CDR3 DNA: TGTGCCAGCAGTTACGGGGTTTCGTTCGAAAAACTGTTTTTT

V gene: TRBV5-4
D gene: TRBD1
J gene: TRBJ1-3
CDR3 length: 15
clone size: .
CDR3 protein: CASSPQGVSGNTIYF
CDR3 DNA: TGTGCCAGCAGCCCACAGGGGGTATCTGGAAACACCATATATTTT

V gene: TRBV6-5
D gene: .
J gene: TRBJ1-2
CDR3 length: 15
clone size: .
CDR3 protein: CASSLNLGAGRGYTF
CDR3 DNA: TGTGCCAGCAGCCTTAATCTTGGGGCAGGGCGAGGCTACACCTTC

V gene: TRBV4-2
D gene: TRBD1
J gene: TRBJ2-7
CDR3 length: 16
clone size: .
CDR3 protein: CASSQDMQGVGYEQYF
CDR3 DNA: TGTGCCAGCAGCCAAGATATGCAGGGGGTCGGCTACGAGCAGTACTTC

V gene: TRBV7-2
D gene: .
J gene: TRBJ1-1
CDR3 length: 13
clone size: .
CDR3 protein: CASSLGTRTEAFF
CDR3 DNA: TGTGCCAGCAGCTTAGGGACGCGCACTGAAGCTTTCTTT

V gene: TRBV18
D gene: .
J gene: TRBJ2-5
CDR3 length: 14
clone size: .
CDR3 protein: CASSPRAGQETQYF
CDR3 DNA: TGTGCCAGCTCACCGAGGGCAGGCCAAGAGACCCAGTACTTC

V gene: TRBV9
D gene: .
J gene: TRBJ1-2
CDR3 length: 14
clone size: .
CDR3 protein: CASSVVPTNYGYTF
CDR3 DNA: TGTGCCAGCAGCGTAGTTCCCACGAACTATGGCTACACCTTC

V gene: TRBV5-4
D gene: .
J gene: TRBJ2-1
CDR3 length: 14
clone size: .
CDR3 protein: CASTHPTNYNEQFF
CDR3 DNA: TGTGCCAGCACCCATCCGACTAATTACAATGAGCAGTTCTTC

V gene: TRBV11-2
D gene: .
J gene: TRBJ1-1
CDR3 length: 12
clone size: .
CDR3 protein: CASSTGPVQAFF
CDR3 DNA: TGTGCCAGCAGCACTGGGCCGGTACAAGCTTTCTTT

V gene: TRBV19
D gene: .
J gene: TRBJ1-1
CDR3 length: 12
clone size: .
CDR3 protein: CASKLGATEAFF
CDR3 DNA: TGTGCCAGTAAGTTGGGGGCCACTGAAGCTTTCTTT

V gene: TRBV30
D gene: TRBD1
J gene: TRBJ1-2
CDR3 length: 13
clone size: .
CDR3 protein: CAWRTKQGFGYTF
CDR3 DNA: TGTGCCTGGAGGACCAAACAGGGGTTTGGCTACACCTTC

V gene: TRBV29-1
D gene: TRBD1
J gene: TRBJ1-1
CDR3 length: 14
clone size: .
CDR3 protein: CSARTGEGDTEAFF
CDR3 DNA: TGCAGCGCCCGGACAGGGGAGGGGGACACTGAAGCTTTCTTT

V gene: TRBV12-3/TRBV12-4
D gene: .
J gene: TRBJ2-7
CDR3 length: 13
clone size: .
CDR3 protein: CASSFGQSYEQYF
CDR3 DNA: TGTGCCAGCAGTTTCGGGCAGTCCTACGAGCAGTACTTC

V gene: TRBV30
D gene: TRBD2
J gene: TRBJ2-7
CDR3 length: 14
clone size: .
CDR3 protein: CAWSALAGGDEQYF
CDR3 DNA: TGTGCCTGGAGTGCTCTAGCGGGGGGGGACGAGCAGTACTTC

V gene: TRBV5-8
D gene: .
J gene: TRBJ2-7
CDR3 length: 15
clone size: .
CDR3 protein: CASSFRGAPSYEQYF
CDR3 DNA: TGTGCCAGCAGCTTCAGAGGGGCTCCCTCCTACGAGCAGTACTTC

V gene: TRBV5-8
D gene: TRBD2
J gene: TRBJ2-7
CDR3 length: 17
clone size: .
CDR3 protein: CASSLLAITANYYEQYF
CDR3 DNA: TGTGCCAGCAGCTTACTAGCGATCACCGCAAATTACTACGAGCAGTACTTC

V gene: TRBV19
D gene: .
J gene: TRBJ2-5
CDR3 length: 11
clone size: .
CDR3 protein: CASGTNRAQYF
CDR3 DNA: TGTGCCAGCGGAACCAACAGGGCCCAGTACTTC

V gene: TRBV3-1/TRBV3-2
D gene: .
J gene: TRBJ1-5
CDR3 length: 12
clone size: few
CDR3 protein: CASSQGRDPQHF
CDR3 DNA: TGTGCCAGCAGCCAAGGAAGAGACCCCCAGCATTTT

V gene: TRBV5-4
D gene: .
J gene: TRBJ1-1
CDR3 length: 13
clone size: .
CDR3 protein: CASRGTANTEAFF
CDR3 DNA: TGTGCCAGCAGAGGGACGGCGAACACTGAAGCTTTCTTT

V gene: TRBV19
D gene: .
J gene: TRBJ1-4
CDR3 length: 17
clone size: .
CDR3 protein: CASSMTAYTPLNEKLFF
CDR3 DNA: TGTGCCAGTAGTATGACGGCATACACCCCGTTGAATGAAAAACTGTTTTTT

V gene: TRBV28
D gene: .
J gene: TRBJ2-5
CDR3 length: 11
clone size: .
CDR3 protein: CASSLQETQYF
CDR3 DNA: TGTGCCAGCAGTTTACAAGAGACCCAGTACTTC

V gene: TRBV19
D gene: .
J gene: TRBJ1-1
CDR3 length: 15
clone size: .
CDR3 protein: CASSINGGMNTEAFF
CDR3 DNA: TGTGCCAGTAGTATAAACGGAGGCATGAACACTGAAGCTTTCTTT

V gene: TRBV4-3
D gene: .
J gene: TRBJ1-2
CDR3 length: 15
clone size: .
CDR3 protein: CASSQGAGPEYGYTF
CDR3 DNA: TGCGCCAGCAGCCAGGGAGCCGGGCCAGAATATGGCTACACCTTC

V gene: TRBV2
D gene: .
J gene: TRBJ1-2
CDR3 length: 13
clone size: .
CDR3 protein: CASRLDRQDSYTF
CDR3 DNA: TGTGCCAGCAGACTAGACCGTCAGGACAGCTACACCTTC

V gene: TRBV9
D gene: TRBD2
J gene: TRBJ2-7
CDR3 length: 18
clone size: .
CDR3 protein: CASSPTPGLAGSSYEQYF
CDR3 DNA: TGTGCCAGCAGCCCAACTCCGGGGCTAGCGGGGAGCTCCTACGAGCAGTACTTC

V gene: TRBV28
D gene: TRBD1
J gene: TRBJ1-5
CDR3 length: 15
clone size: few
CDR3 protein: CASSFDREDNQPQHF
CDR3 DNA: TGTGCCAGCAGTTTCGACAGGGAGGACAATCAGCCCCAGCATTTT

V gene: TRBV7-2
D gene: TRBD1
J gene: TRBJ1-5
CDR3 length: 15
clone size: few
CDR3 protein: CASSLRTGADQPQHF
CDR3 DNA: TGTGCCAGCAGCCTCCGGACAGGGGCCGATCAGCCCCAGCATTTT

V gene: TRBV9
D gene: TRBD1
J gene: TRBJ2-2
CDR3 length: 16
clone size: few
CDR3 protein: CASSAPGQGLTGELFF
CDR3 DNA: TGTGCCAGCAGCGCCCCGGGACAGGGCCTGACCGGGGAGCTGTTTTTT

V gene: TRBV5-4
D gene: .
J gene: TRBJ1-1
CDR3 length: 12
clone size: .
CDR3 protein: CTSSLQGSYGPF
CDR3 DNA: TGTACCAGCAGCTTACAGGGTTCCTATGGACCCTTT

V gene: TRBV28
D gene: .
J gene: TRBJ1-2
CDR3 length: 15
clone size: .
CDR3 protein: CASSGWTANNYGYTF
CDR3 DNA: TGTGCCAGCAGTGGGTGGACAGCCAATAACTATGGCTACACCTTC

V gene: TRBV28
D gene: .
J gene: TRBJ1-6
CDR3 length: 16
clone size: few
CDR3 protein: CASSRRLGRYNSPLHF
CDR3 DNA: TGTGCCAGCAGCCGACGCCTAGGGCGCTATAATTCACCCCTCCACTTT

V gene: TRBV19
D gene: .
J gene: TRBJ1-1
CDR3 length: 13
clone size: .
CDR3 protein: CASSTTVNTEAFF
CDR3 DNA: TGTGCCAGTAGTACTACAGTGAACACTGAAGCTTTCTTT

V gene: TRBV14
D gene: .
J gene: TRBJ1-2
CDR3 length: 13
clone size: .
CDR3 protein: CASSQDRVYGYTF
CDR3 DNA: TGTGCCAGCAGCCAAGATCGAGTTTATGGCTACACCTTC

V gene: TRBV4-1
D gene: TRBD2
J gene: TRBJ2-5
CDR3 length: 16
clone size: .
CDR3 protein: CASSKSVGGEWETQYF
CDR3 DNA: TGCGCCAGCAGCAAAAGCGTCGGGGGGGAGTGGGAGACCCAGTACTTC

V gene: TRBV10-1
D gene: TRBD1
J gene: TRBJ2-2
CDR3 length: 16
clone size: few
CDR3 protein: CASSESAGGNTGELFF
CDR3 DNA: TGCGCCAGCAGTGAGTCGGCAGGGGGGAACACCGGGGAGCTGTTTTTT